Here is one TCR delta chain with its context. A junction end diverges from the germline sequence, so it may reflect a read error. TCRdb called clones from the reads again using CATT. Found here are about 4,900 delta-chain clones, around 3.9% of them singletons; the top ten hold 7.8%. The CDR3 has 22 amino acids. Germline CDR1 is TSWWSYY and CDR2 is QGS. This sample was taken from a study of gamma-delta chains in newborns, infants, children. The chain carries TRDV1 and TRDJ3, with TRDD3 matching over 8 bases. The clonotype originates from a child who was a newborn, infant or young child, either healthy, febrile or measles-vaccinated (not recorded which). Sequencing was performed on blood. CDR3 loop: CALGEDTTVLGASSRDTRHMFF. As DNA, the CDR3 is TGTGCTCTTGGGGAAGATACCACCGTACTGGGGGCCAGCTCCCGGGACACCCGACATATGTTTTTC.